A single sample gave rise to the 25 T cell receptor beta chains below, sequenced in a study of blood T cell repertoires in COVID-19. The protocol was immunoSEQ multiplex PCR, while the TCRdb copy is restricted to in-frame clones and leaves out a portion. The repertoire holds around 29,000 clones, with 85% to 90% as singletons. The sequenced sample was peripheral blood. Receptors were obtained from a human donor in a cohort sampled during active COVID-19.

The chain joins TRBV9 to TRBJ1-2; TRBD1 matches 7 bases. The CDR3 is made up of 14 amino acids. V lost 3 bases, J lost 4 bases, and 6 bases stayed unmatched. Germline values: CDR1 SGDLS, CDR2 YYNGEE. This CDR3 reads CASSGYDRVYGYTF. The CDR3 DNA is TGTGCCAGCAGCGGATACGACAGGGTCTATGGCTACACCTTC.

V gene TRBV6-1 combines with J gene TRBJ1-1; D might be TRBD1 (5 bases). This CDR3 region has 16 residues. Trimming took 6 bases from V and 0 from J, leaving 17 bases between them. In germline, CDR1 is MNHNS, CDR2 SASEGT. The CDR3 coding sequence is TGTGCCAGCAGAGAACCAACAGGAATCCTGAACACTGAAGCTTTCTTT. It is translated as CASREPTGILNTEAFF.

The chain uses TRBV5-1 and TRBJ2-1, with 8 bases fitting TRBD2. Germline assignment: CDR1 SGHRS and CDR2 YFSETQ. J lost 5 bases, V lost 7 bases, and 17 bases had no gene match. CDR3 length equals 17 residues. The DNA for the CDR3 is TGCGCCAGCTCCGGGACTAGTTACTCCCCAACCGACAATGAGCAGTTCTTC. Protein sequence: CASSGTSYSPTDNEQFF.

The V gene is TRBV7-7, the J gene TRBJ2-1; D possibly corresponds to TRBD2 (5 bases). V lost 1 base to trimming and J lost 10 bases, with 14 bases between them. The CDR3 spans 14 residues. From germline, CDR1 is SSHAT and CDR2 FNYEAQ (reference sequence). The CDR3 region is CASSLESLGGEQFF. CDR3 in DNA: TGTGCCAGCAGCTTAGAGAGCCTCGGAGGAGAGCAGTTCTTC.

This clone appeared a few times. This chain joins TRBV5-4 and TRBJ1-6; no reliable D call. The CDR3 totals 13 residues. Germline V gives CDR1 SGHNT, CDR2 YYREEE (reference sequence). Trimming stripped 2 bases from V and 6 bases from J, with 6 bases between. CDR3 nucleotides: TGTGCCAGCAGCTTTAATCGTAATTCACCCCTCCACTTT. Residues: CASSFNRNSPLHF.

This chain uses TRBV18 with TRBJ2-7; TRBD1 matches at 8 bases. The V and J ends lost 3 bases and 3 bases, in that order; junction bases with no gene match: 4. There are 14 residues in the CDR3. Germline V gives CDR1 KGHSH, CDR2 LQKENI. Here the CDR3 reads CASSPLDRDYEQYF. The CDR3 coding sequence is TGTGCCAGCTCACCTCTGGACAGGGACTACGAGCAGTACTTC.

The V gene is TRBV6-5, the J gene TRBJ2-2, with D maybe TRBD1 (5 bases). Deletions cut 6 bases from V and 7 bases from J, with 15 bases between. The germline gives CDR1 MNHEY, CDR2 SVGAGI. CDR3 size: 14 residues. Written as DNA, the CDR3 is TGTGCCAGCAGCCCCCAGGGAATTGGCGGGGAGCTGTTTTTT. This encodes CASSPQGIGGELFF.

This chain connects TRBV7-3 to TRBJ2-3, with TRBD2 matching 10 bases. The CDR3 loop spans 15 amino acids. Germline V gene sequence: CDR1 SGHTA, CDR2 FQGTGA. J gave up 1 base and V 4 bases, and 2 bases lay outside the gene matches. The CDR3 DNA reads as TGTGCCAGCAGCTCAACTAGCGGGGGCACAGATACGCAGTATTTT. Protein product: CASSSTSGGTDTQYF.

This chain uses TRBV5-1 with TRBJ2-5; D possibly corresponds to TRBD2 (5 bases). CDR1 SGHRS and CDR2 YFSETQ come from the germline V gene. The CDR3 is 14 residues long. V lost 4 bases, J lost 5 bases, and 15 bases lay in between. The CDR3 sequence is CASSDLRARETQYF. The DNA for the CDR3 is TGCGCCAGCAGCGACCTGAGGGCCAGGGAGACCCAGTACTTC.

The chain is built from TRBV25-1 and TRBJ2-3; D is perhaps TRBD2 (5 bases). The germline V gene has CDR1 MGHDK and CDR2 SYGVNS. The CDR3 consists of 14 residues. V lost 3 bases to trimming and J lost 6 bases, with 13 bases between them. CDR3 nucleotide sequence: TGTGCCAGCAGTGACGAACTAGTAACCGATACGCAGTATTTT. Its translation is CASSDELVTDTQYF. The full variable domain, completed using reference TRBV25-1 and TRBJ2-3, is EADIYQTPRYLVIGTGKKITLECSQTMGHDKMYWYQQDPGMELHLIHYSYGVNSTEKGDLSSESTVSRIRTEHFPLTLESARPSHTSQYLCASSDELVTDTQYFGPGTRLTVL.

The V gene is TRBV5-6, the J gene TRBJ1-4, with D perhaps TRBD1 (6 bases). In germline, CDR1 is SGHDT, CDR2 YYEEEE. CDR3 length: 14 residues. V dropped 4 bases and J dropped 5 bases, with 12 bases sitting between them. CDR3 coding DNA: TGTGCCAGCAGCGCTGGTCAGGGGAATGAAAAACTGTTTTTT. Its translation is CASSAGQGNEKLFF. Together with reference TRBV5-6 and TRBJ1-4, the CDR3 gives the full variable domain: DAGVTQSPTHLIKTRGQQVTLRCSPKSGHDTVSWYQQALGQGPQFIFQYYEEEERQRGNFPDRFSGHQFPNYSSELNVNALLLGDSALYLCASSAGQGNEKLFFGSGTQLSVL.

CDR3 protein: CSALTVDEQFF. CDR3 bases: TGCAGTGCGCTAACAGTTGATGAGCAGTTCTTC. The chain has TRBV20-1 and TRBJ2-1, with no clear D. The CDR3 is 11 amino acids. V shed 6 bases and J shed 8 bases, with 11 bases lying between them. From germline, CDR1 is DFQATT and CDR2 SNEGSKA (reference sequence).

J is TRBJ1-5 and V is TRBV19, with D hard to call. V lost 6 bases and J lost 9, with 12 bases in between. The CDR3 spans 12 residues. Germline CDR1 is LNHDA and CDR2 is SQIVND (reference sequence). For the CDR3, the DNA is TGTGCCAGTAGATCTGACCCAGGGCCCCAGCATTTT. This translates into CASRSDPGPQHF. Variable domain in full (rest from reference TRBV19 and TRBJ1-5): DGGITQSPKYLFRKEGQNVTLSCEQNLNHDAMYWYRQDPGQGLRLIYYSQIVNDFQKGDIAEGYSVSREKKESFPLTVTSAQKNPTAFYLCASRSDPGPQHFGDGTRLSIL.

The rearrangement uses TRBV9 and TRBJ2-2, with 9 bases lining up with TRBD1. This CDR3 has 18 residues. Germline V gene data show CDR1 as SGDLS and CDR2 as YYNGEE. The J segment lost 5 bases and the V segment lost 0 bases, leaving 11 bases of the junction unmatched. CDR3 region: CASSVVPFDRGSTGELFF. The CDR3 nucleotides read TGTGCCAGCAGCGTAGTCCCCTTTGACAGGGGGTCAACCGGGGAGCTGTTTTTT.

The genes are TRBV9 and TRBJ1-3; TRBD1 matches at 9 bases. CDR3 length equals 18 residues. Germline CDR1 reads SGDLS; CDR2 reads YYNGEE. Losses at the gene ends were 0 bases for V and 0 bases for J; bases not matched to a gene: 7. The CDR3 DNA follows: TGTGCCAGCAGCGTAGATCAGGGACAGGGCCTCTCTGGAAACACCATATATTTT. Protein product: CASSVDQGQGLSGNTIYF. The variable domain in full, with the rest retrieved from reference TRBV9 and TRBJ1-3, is DSGVTQTPKHLITATGQRVTLRCSPRSGDLSVYWYQQSLDQGLQFLIQYYNGEERAKGNILERFSAQQFPDLHSELNLSSLELGDSALYFCASSVDQGQGLSGNTIYFGEGSWLTVV.

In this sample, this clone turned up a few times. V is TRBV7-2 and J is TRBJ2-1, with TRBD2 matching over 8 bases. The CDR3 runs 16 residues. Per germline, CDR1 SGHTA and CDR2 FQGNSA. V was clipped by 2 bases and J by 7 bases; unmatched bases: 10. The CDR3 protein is CASSLNSGGPRNEQFF. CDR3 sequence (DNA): TGTGCCAGCAGCTTAAATTCGGGGGGGCCGAGGAATGAGCAGTTCTTC.

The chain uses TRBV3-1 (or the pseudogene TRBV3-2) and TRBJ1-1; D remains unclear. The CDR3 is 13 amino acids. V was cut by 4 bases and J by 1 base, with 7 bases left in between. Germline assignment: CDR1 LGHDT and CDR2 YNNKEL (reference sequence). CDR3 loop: CASSRQANTEAFF. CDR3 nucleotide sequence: TGTGCCAGCAGCCGACAAGCGAACACTGAAGCTTTCTTT.

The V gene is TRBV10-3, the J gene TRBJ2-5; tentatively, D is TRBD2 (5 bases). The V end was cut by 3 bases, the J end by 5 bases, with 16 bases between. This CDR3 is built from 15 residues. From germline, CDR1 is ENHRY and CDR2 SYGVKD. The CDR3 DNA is TGTGCCATCAGTGACGGACCAGGAGGAAGGGAGACCCAGTACTTC. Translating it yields CAISDGPGGRETQYF.

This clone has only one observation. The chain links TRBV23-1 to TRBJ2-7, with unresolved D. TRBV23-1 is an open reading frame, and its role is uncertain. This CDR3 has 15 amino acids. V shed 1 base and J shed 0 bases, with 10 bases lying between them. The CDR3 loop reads CASSQLGTFSYEQYF. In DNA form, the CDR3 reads TGCGCCAGCAGTCAATTGGGCACCTTCTCCTACGAGCAGTACTTC.

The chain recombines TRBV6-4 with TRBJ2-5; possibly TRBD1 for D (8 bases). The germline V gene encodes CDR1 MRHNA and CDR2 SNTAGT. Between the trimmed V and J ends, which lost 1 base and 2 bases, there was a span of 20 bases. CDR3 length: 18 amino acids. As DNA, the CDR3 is TGTGCCAGCAGTGACTATGGAGCAACAGGGGGGGAACAAGAGACCCAGTACTTC. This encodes CASSDYGATGGEQETQYF.

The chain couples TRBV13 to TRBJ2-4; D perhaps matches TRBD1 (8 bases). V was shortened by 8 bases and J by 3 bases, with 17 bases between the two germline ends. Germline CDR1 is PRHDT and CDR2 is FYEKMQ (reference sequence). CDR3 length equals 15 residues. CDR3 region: CASLDRGGGKNIQYF. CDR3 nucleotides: TGTGCCAGCCTTGACAGGGGAGGGGGCAAAAACATTCAGTACTTC.

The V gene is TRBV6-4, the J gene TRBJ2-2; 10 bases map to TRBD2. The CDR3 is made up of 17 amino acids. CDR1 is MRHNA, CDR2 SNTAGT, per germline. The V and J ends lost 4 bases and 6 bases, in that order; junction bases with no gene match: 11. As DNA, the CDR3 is TGTGCCAGCAGTGCCGACACAAGCGGGGGGGCCGCCGGGGAGCTGTTTTTT. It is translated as CASSADTSGGAAGELFF.

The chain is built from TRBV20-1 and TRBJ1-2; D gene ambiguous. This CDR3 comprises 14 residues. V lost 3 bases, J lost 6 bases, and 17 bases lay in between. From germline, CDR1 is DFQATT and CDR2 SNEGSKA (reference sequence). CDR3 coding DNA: TGCAGTGCTAGTGGACTCGACGAGGTTAATGGCTACACCTTC. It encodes CSASGLDEVNGYTF.

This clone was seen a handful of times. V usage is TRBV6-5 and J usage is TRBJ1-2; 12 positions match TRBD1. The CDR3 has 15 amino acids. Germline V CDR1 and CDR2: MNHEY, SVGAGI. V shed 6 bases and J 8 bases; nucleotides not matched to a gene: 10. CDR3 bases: TGTGCCAGCAGACGAATAAGGGGGACAGGGGGCGGCTACACCTTC. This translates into CASRRIRGTGGGYTF.

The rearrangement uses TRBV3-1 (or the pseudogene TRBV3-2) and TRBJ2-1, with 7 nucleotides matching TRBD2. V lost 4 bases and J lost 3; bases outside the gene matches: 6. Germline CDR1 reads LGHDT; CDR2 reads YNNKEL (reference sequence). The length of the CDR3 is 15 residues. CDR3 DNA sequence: TGTGCCAGCAGCCGCCCTGGGGGGGTCTACAATGAGCAGTTCTTC. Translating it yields CASSRPGGVYNEQFF.